Listed here is a single T cell receptor beta chain. Time point indicated: patch test 1, 2 weeks after DPC sensitization. Treatment reported: therapeutic diphenylcyclopropenone sensitization with weekly scalp DPC. The sample comes from a study of human T cells and chemical hapten exposure. In the library, unique molecular identifiers were attached to individual cDNA molecules. As processed by the authors: Samples had a median of around 88,000 TCRs, ranging roughly 20,000 to 690,600. In TCRdb, the RACE reads were re-called with MiXCR into one record per CDR3 protein. The V and J calls follow TCRdb's processing rather than the paper's. Of tens of thousands of distinct CDR3 sequences in the sample, about 9.6% were seen once. CDR3 length: 14 residues. Trimming took 8 bases from V and 2 from J, leaving 15 bases between them. CDR1 is MNHEY, CDR2 SVGEGT, per germline.

The chain is built from TRBV6-2 or TRBV6-3 and TRBJ1-2; D perhaps matches TRBD1 (6 bases). Sequenced here: whole blood, sampled in connection with sensitization to the hapten diphenylcyclopropenone (DPC). The clonotype originates from a woman aged 40 to 50 with alopecia areata. Some clones in this sample may be carry-over from other donors' samples. CDR3 sequence (DNA): TGTGCCAGCGGAAGAACAGGGACGAACTATGGCTACACCTTC. This codes for CASGRTGTNYGYTF.